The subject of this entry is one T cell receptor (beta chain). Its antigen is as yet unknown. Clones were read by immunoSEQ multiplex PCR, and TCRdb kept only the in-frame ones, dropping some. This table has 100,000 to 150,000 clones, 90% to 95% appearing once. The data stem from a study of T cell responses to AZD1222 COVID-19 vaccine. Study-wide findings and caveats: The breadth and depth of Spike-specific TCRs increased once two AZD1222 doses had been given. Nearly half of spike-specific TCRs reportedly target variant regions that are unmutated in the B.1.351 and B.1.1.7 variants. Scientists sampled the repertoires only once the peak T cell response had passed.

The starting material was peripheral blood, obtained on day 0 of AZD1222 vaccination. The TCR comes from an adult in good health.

Here the CDR3 reads CASSLGWLSNEQFF. The CDR3 region has the DNA TGTGCCAGCAGCTTGGGGTGGTTAAGCAATGAGCAGTTCTTC. The V and J genes are TRBV5-6 and TRBJ2-1; D unresolved. The CDR3 runs 14 residues. In germline, CDR1 is SGHDT, CDR2 YYEEEE. V was cut by 0 bases and J by 6 bases, with 10 bases left in between.